This TCR beta chain was identified during a study of blood T cell repertoires in COVID-19. Overall study: Collection of acute and convalescent COVID-19 samples took place in the United States, Italy and Spain. Nucleic acid was either cDNA or gDNA, and it came from T cells, B-cell-depleted T cells, or PBMCs.

In the original workflow: Reference gene primer amplification gave nucleated cell count estimates. TCRdb's copy holds only in-frame clones and misses some; the assay was immunoSEQ multiplex PCR. V and J calls plus clone size are reproduced from that table; the DNA served to infer D and trimming. This sample has some 150,000 clones; approximately 86% occur once, and the top ten carry 0.9% to 0.95%. The TCR was taken from a woman in her fifties or sixties with acute or convalescent COVID-19. Material for sequencing was peripheral blood.

The CDR3 spells CASSLGDREAFF. The CDR3 DNA is TGTGCCAGCAGCTTAGGTGACAGGGAGGCTTTCTTT. J is TRBJ1-1 and V is TRBV7-9; 7 bases align to TRBD1. J was trimmed by 11 bases and V by 1 base; bases with no gene match: 4. Germline V gene data show CDR1 as SEHNR and CDR2 as FQNEAQ (reference sequence). This CDR3 is 12 amino acids long.